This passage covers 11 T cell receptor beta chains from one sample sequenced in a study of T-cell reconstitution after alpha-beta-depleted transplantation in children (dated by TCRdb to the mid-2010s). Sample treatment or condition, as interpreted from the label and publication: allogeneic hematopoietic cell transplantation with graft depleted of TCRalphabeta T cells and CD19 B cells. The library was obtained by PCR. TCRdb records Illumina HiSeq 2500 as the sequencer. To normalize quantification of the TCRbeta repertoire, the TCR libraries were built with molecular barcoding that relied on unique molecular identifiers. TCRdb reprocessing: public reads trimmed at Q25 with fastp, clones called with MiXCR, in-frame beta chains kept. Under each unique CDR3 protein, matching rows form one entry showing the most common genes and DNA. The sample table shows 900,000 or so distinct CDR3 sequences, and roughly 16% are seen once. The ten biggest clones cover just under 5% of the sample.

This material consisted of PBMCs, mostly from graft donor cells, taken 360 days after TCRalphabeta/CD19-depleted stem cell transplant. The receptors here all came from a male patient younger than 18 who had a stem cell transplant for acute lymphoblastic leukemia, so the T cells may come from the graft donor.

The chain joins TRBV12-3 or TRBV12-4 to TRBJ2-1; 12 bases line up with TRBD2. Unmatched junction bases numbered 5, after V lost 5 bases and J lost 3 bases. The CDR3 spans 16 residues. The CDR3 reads CASSPRTSGNYNEQFF. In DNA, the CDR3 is TGTGCCAGCAGTCCCCGGACTAGCGGGAACTACAATGAGCAGTTCTTC.

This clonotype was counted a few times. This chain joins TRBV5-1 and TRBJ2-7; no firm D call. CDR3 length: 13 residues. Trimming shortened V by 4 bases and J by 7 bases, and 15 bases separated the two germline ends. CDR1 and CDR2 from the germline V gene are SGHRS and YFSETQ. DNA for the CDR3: TGCGCCAGCAGCCCCCCCGGGTTTAGGGAGCAGTACTTC. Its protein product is CASSPPGFREQYF.

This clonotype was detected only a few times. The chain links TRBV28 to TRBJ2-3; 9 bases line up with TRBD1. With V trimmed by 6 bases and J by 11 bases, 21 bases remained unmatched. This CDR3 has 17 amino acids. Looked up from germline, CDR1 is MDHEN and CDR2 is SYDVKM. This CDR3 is CASSSGLGQGLLKMQYF. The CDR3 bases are TGTGCCAGCAGCTCCGGTCTCGGACAGGGGCTCCTCAAGATGCAGTATTTT.

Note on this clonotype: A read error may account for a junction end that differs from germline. The CDR3 region is CASSPTGTVNYERYF. CDR3 coding DNA: TGTGCCAGCAGCCCTACCGGGACAGTAAACTACGAGCGGTACTTC. This chain joins TRBV14 and TRBJ2-7; 7 bases align to TRBD1. This CDR3 has 15 amino acids. Germline V lookup: CDR1 SGHDN, CDR2 FVKESK.

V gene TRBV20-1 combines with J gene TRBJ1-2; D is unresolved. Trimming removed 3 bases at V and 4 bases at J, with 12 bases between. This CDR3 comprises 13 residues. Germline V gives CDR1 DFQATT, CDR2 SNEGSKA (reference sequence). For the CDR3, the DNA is TGCAGTGCTAGGGATTTTGTGGGCTATGGCTACACCTTC. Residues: CSARDFVGYGYTF.

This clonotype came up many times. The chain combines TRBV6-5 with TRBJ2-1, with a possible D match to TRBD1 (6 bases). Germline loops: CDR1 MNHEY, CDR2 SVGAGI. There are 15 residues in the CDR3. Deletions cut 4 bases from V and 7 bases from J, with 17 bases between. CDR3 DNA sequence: TGTGCCAGCAGTTCTTATTACGGGACAACGAATGAGCAGTTCTTC. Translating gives CASSSYYGTTNEQFF.

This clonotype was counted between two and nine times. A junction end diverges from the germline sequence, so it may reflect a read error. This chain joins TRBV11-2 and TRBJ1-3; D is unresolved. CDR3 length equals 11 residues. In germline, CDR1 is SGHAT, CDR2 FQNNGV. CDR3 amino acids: CACRTGNTIYF. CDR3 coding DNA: TGTGCCTGCAGGACTGGAAACACCATATATTTT. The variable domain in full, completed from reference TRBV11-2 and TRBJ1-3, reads EAGVAQSPRYKIIEKRQSVAFWCNPISGHATLYWYQQILGQGPKLLIQFQNNGVVDDSQLPKDRFSAERLKGVDSTLKIQPAKLEDSAVYLCACRTGNTIYFGEGSWLTVV.

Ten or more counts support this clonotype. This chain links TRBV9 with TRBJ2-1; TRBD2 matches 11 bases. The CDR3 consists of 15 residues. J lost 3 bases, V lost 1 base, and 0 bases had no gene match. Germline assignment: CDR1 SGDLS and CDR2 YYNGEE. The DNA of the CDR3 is TGTGCCAGCAGCGTAACTAGCGGGAGCTACAATGAGCAGTTCTTC. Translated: CASSVTSGSYNEQFF.

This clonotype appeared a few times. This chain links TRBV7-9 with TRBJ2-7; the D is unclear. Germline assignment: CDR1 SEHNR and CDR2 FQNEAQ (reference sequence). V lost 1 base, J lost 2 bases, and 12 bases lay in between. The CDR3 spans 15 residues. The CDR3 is CASSLEVVRTYEQYF. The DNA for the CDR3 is TGTGCCAGCAGCTTAGAAGTAGTACGCACCTACGAGCAGTACTTC.

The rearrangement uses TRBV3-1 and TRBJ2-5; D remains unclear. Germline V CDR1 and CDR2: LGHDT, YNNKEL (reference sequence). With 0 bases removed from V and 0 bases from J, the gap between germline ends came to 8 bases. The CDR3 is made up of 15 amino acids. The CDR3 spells CASSQDRLYQETQYF. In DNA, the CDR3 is TGTGCCAGCAGCCAAGATCGGCTGTACCAAGAGACCCAGTACTTC.

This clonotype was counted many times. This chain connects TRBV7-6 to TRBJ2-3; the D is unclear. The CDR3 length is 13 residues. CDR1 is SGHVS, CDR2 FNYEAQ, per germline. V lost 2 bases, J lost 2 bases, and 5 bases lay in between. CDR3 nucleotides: TGTGCCAGCAGCTTAACTCCCACAGATACGCAGTATTTT. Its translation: CASSLTPTDTQYF.